The 14 T cell receptor beta chains given below trace back to one sample, sequenced in a study of cytomegalovirus exposure and HLA in healthy donors. Sequenced by immunoSEQ multiplex PCR; TCRdb stores in-frame clones only, minus some. The data contain about 300,000 clones, approximately 90% of them seen just once; the ten biggest clones take up 0.92%. The source material was PBMCs. Receptors were obtained from a woman in her late teens or twenties in good health and CMV-seronegative.

V gene TRBV5-4 combines with J gene TRBJ2-3; 8 bases align to TRBD1. Germline V gene lookup returns CDR1 SGHNT and CDR2 YYREEE (reference sequence). V shed 1 base and J 1 base; nucleotides not matched to a gene: 2. The CDR3 sequence is 15 residues long. As DNA, the CDR3 is TGTGCCAGCAGCTTGACGACAGGGGGCACAGATACGCAGTATTTT. Protein sequence: CASSLTTGGTDTQYF.

This chain links TRBV9 with TRBJ1-5; D may be TRBD1 (6 bases). Germline CDR1 reads SGDLS; CDR2 reads YYNGEE. Trimming cost V 2 bases and J 9 bases, with 12 bases left between them. The CDR3 spans 13 residues. CDR3 sequence reads: CASSVFFRGPQHF. DNA for the CDR3: TGTGCCAGCAGCGTTTTTTTCAGGGGGCCCCAGCATTTT.

This chain uses TRBV7-8 with TRBJ1-6; no definite D call. The germline gives CDR1 SGHVS, CDR2 FQNEAQ. V dropped 2 bases and J dropped 4 bases, with 15 bases sitting between them. This CDR3 comprises 17 residues. Here the CDR3 reads CASSLFGVTGYNSPLHF. CDR3 DNA sequence: TGTGCCAGCAGCTTATTTGGGGTAACGGGATATAATTCACCCCTCCACTTT.

The chain has TRBV6-6 and TRBJ2-3, with D uncertain. V lost 8 bases and J 5 bases, leaving 14 bases between the germline ends. There are 13 residues in the CDR3. CDR1 is MNHNY, CDR2 SVGAGI, per germline (reference sequence). The CDR3 DNA is TGTGCCAGCTGGCTGGGCATCGGAGATACGCAGTATTTT. Its protein product is CASWLGIGDTQYF.

The chain links TRBV9 to TRBJ2-1; D may be TRBD2 (5 bases). The CDR3 length is 14 residues. V was shortened by 0 bases and J by 6 bases, with 10 bases between the two germline ends. Germline V gives CDR1 SGDLS, CDR2 YYNGEE. For the CDR3, the DNA is TGTGCCAGCAGCGTAGACGGGATCCCCAATGAGCAGTTCTTC. Its protein product is CASSVDGIPNEQFF.

V and J are TRBV19 and TRBJ2-3; 8 positions match TRBD1. The germline gives CDR1 LNHDA, CDR2 SQIVND (reference sequence). The length of the CDR3 is 14 residues. With 3 bases clipped from V and 5 bases from J, the junction kept 4 bases outside the gene matches. CDR3 sequence reads: CASSIARGQDTQYF. The CDR3 DNA sequence: TGTGCCAGTAGTATTGCCAGGGGGCAAGATACGCAGTATTTT.

In its sample, this clone was seen once. The chain is built from TRBV7-8 and TRBJ2-1, with 15 bases lining up with TRBD2. The germline gives CDR1 SGHVS, CDR2 FQNEAQ. V lost 0 bases and J lost 7; bases outside the gene matches: 4. The CDR3 totals 17 residues. CDR3 residues: CASSLAGLAGGGNEQFF. CDR3 nucleotide sequence: TGTGCCAGCAGCTTAGCGGGACTAGCGGGAGGTGGGAATGAGCAGTTCTTC.

The chain employs TRBV27 and TRBJ2-3, with 9 bases fitting TRBD2. The CDR3 consists of 15 residues. Germline V lookup: CDR1 MNHEY, CDR2 SMNVEV (reference sequence). The trim removed 6 bases at V and 7 bases at J, leaving 11 bases unmatched. CDR3: CASSLEREVGHTQYF. In DNA form, the CDR3 reads TGTGCCAGCAGCCTAGAGCGGGAGGTCGGTCATACGCAGTATTTT.

The V gene is TRBV2, the J gene TRBJ2-4; possible D gene TRBD1, 5 bases. Trimming shortened V by 7 bases and J by 6 bases, and 16 bases separated the two germline ends. Germline-derived CDR1 and CDR2 are SNHLY and FYNNEI. The CDR3 is 14 amino acids. CDR3 amino acids: CASNLQDTLNIQYF. The CDR3 DNA reads TGTGCCAGCAATTTACAGGATACTTTAAACATTCAGTACTTC.

This chain connects TRBV6-6 to TRBJ2-2; 7 positions agree with TRBD2. Germline values: CDR1 MNHNY, CDR2 SVGAGI (reference sequence). This CDR3 region has 15 residues. J lost 3 bases, V lost 6 bases, and 7 bases had no gene match. The CDR3 sequence: CASSRSREHTGELFF. The CDR3, as DNA: TGTGCCAGCAGCCGGTCGCGGGAGCACACCGGGGAGCTGTTTTTT.

V and J are TRBV28 and TRBJ2-7; D may be TRBD2 (5 bases). Trimming stripped 7 bases from V and 0 bases from J, with 19 bases between. CDR3 length: 16 amino acids. Per the germline V gene, CDR1 is MDHEN and CDR2 is SYDVKM. The CDR3 here is CASTPSKGSGSYEQYF. The CDR3 DNA is TGTGCCAGCACCCCCTCCAAAGGGAGCGGCTCCTACGAGCAGTACTTC. The full variable domain, with the rest looked up from reference TRBV28 and TRBJ2-7, is DVKVTQSSRYLVKRTGEKVFLECVQDMDHENMFWYRQDPGLGLRLIYFSYDVKMKEKGDIPEGYSVSREKKERFSLILESASTNQTSMYLCASTPSKGSGSYEQYFGPGTRLTVT.

The gene calls are TRBV6-6 and TRBJ1-1; tentative D call: TRBD1 (5 bases). CDR3 length: 14 residues. The V end was cut by 10 bases, the J end by 4 bases, with 19 bases between. Germline V lookup: CDR1 MNHNY, CDR2 SVGAGI (reference sequence). The CDR3 spells CATLPGLDATEAFF. The CDR3 DNA reads TGTGCCACCTTACCAGGGCTCGACGCCACTGAAGCTTTCTTT.

The V and J genes are TRBV2 and TRBJ2-7; D might be TRBD2 (7 bases). Germline V gene lookup returns CDR1 SNHLY and CDR2 FYNNEI. V lost 3 bases and J 6 bases, leaving 15 bases between the germline ends. This CDR3 has 14 residues. The DNA of the CDR3 is TGTGCCAGCAGTGAGTTGGGGGGGCAGGTCGAGCAGTACTTC. The encoded protein is CASSELGGQVEQYF.

The chain employs TRBV15 and TRBJ2-7; TRBD2 matches 8 bases. The germline V gene encodes CDR1 LNHNV and CDR2 YYDKDF (reference sequence). With 0 bases clipped from V and 6 bases from J, the junction kept 7 bases outside the gene matches. There are 15 residues in the CDR3. CDR3 nucleotides: TGTGCCACCAGCAGAGAGTGGACTAGCAGTGCCGAGCAGTACTTC. This sequence encodes CATSREWTSSAEQYF.